This TCR beta chain emerged from a study of cytomegalovirus exposure and HLA in healthy donors. Germline V gene data show CDR1 as SNHLY and CDR2 as FYNNEI. The trim removed 6 bases at V and 8 bases at J, leaving 8 bases unmatched. The CDR3 has 14 residues. The repertoire was sequenced with immunoSEQ multiplex PCR; TCRdb's copy has only in-frame clones and lacks some. The sample includes a few hundred thousand clones, around nine tenths seen only once; the top ten take 2.5% to 3.5%. This clone was seen just once. Sample: PBMCs. This chain links TRBV2 with TRBJ2-1; 9 bases match TRBD2. The sequence came from a woman under 30 in good health and CMV-seronegative. The CDR3, as DNA: TGTGCCAGCAGCTTACCGGGACTAGCTGATGAGCAGTTCTTC. As protein: CASSLPGLADEQFF.